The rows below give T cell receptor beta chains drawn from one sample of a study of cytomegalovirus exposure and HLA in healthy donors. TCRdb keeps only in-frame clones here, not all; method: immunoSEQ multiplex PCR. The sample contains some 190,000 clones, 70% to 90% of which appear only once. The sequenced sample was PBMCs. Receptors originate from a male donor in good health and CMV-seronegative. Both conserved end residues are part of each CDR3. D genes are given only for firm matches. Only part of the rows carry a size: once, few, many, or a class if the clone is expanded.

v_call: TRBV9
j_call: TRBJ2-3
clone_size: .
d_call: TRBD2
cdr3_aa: CASSGQAGGDTDTQYF
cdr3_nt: TGTGCCAGCAGCGGCCAAGCGGGAGGTGACACAGATACGCAGTATTTT

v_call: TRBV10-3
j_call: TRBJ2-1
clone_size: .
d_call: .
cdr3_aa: CAISEFLGEAGNEQFF
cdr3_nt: TGTGCCATCAGTGAGTTTTTGGGGGAGGCTGGCAATGAGCAGTTCTTC

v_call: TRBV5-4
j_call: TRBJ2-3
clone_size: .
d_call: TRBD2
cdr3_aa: CASSSASGRSTDTQYF
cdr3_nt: TGTGCCAGCAGCTCTGCGAGCGGGAGGTCCACAGATACGCAGTATTTT

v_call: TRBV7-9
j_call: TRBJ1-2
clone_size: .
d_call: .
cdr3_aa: CASSLVAPGPGYTF
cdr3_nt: TGTGCCAGCAGCTTAGTGGCCCCAGGGCCCGGCTACACCTTC

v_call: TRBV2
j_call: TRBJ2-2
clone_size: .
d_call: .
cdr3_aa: CASSSGIELFF
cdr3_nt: TGTGCCAGCAGTTCCGGGATAGAGCTGTTTTTT

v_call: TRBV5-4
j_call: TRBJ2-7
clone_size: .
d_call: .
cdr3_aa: CASSSRGSYEQYF
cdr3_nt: TGTGCCAGCAGCTCCCGGGGCTCCTACGAGCAGTACTTC

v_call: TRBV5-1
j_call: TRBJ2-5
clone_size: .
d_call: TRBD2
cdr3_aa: CASRVTSGVLQETQYF
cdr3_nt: TGCGCCAGCAGGGTCACTAGCGGGGTGCTACAAGAGACCCAGTACTTC

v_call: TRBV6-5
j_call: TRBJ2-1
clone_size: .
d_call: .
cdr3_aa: CASSYSTQGGEQFF
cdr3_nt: TGTGCCAGCAGTTACTCCACTCAGGGCGGTGAGCAGTTCTTC

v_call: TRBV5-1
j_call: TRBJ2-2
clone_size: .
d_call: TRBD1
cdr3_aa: CASSSGQGVVRNTGELFF
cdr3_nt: TGCGCCAGCAGCTCCGGACAGGGAGTTGTGAGGAACACCGGGGAGCTGTTTTTT

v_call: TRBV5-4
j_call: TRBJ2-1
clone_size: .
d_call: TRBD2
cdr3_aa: CASSRGGDSYNEQFF
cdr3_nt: TGTGCCAGCAGCCGTGGGGGGGATTCCTACAATGAGCAGTTCTTC

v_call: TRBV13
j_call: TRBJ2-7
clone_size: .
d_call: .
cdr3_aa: CTSSPSLGKYEQYF
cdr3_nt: TGTACCAGCAGCCCGTCCCTGGGCAAATACGAGCAGTACTTC

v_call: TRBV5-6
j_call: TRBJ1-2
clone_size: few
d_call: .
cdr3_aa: CASSGGAGGKGGYTF
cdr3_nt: TGTGCCAGCAGCGGGGGGGCCGGGGGCAAGGGTGGCTACACCTTC

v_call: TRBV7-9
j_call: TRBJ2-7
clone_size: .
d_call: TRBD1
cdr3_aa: CASSSTGDEQYF
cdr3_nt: TGTGCCAGCAGCTCGACAGGGGACGAGCAGTACTTC

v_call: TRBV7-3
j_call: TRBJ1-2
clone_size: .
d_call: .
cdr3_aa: CASSSLGGLYGYTF
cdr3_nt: TGTGCCAGCAGCTCCCTCGGGGGGCTCTATGGCTACACCTTC

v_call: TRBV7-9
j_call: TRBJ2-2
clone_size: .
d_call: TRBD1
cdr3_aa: CAGTQGRNTGELFF
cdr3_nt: TGTGCCGGCACACAGGGGCGGAACACCGGGGAGCTGTTTTTT

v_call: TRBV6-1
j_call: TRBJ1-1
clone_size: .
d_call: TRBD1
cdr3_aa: CASRQGSEGEAFF
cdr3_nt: TGTGCCAGCCGACAGGGATCAGAGGGTGAAGCTTTCTTT

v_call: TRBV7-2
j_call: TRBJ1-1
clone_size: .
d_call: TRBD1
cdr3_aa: CASSSRDSPTEAFF
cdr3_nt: TGTGCCAGCAGCTCCCGGGACAGCCCCACTGAAGCTTTCTTT

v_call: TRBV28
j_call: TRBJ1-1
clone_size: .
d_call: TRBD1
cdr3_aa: CASSKGTGNTEAFF
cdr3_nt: TGTGCCAGCAGTAAGGGGACAGGCAACACTGAAGCTTTCTTT

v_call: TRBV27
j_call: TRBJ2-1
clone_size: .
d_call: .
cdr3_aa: CASSFSAGHNEQFF
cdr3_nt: TGTGCCAGCAGTTTCTCCGCAGGTCACAATGAGCAGTTCTTC

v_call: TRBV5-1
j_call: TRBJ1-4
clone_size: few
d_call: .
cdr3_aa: CASSYRTEGEKLFF
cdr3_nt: TGCGCCAGCAGCTACAGGACAGAGGGTGAAAAACTGTTTTTT

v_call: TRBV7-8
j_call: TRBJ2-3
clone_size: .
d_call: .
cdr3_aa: CASSLAGDITDTQYF
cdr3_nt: TGTGCCAGCAGCTTAGCGGGAGATATTACAGATACGCAGTATTTT

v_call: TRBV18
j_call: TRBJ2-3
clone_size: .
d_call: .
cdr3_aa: CASSPRGAAGTDTQYF
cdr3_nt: TGTGCCAGCTCACCACGGGGCGCGGCAGGCACAGATACGCAGTATTTT

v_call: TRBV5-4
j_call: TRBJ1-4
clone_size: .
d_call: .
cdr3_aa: CASSVTGDIREKLFF
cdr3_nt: TGTGCCAGCAGCGTGACCGGGGATATTCGTGAAAAACTGTTTTTT

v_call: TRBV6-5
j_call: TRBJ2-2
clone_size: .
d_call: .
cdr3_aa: CASSRDGTGELFF
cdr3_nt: TGTGCCAGCAGCCGCGACGGCACCGGGGAGCTGTTCTTT

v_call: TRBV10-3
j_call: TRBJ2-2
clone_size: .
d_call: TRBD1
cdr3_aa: CAIRARDRGLGGSPHGELFF
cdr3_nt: TGTGCCATCAGGGCCCGGGACAGGGGGCTCGGTGGGAGCCCCCACGGGGAGCTGTTTTTT

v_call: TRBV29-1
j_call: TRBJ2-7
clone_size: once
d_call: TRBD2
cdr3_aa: CSVETSGTSYEQYF
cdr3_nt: TGCAGCGTTGAGACTAGCGGGACCTCCTACGAGCAGTACTTC

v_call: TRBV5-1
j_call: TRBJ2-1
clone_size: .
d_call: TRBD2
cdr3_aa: CASSLMASGGYNEQFF
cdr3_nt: TGCGCCAGCAGCTTGATGGCTAGCGGGGGGTACAATGAGCAGTTCTTC

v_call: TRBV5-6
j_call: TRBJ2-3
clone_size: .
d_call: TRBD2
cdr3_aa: CASSFERTSRGTDTQYF
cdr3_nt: TGTGCCAGCAGCTTCGAAAGGACTAGCAGAGGCACAGATACGCAGTATTTT

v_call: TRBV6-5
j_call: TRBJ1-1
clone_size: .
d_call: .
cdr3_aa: CASSYSGKEAFF
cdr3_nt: TGTGCCAGCAGTTACTCGGGCAAGGAAGCTTTCTTT

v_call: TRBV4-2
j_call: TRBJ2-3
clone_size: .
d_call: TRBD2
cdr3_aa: CASSQRLAGGTDTQYF
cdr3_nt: TGTGCCAGCAGCCAACGACTAGCGGGGGGCACAGATACGCAGTATTTT

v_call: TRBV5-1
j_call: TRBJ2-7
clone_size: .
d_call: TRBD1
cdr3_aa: CASSIYRGYEQYF
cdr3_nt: TGCGCCAGCAGCATATACAGGGGCTACGAGCAGTACTTC

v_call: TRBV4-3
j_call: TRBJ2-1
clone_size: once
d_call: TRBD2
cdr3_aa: CASSPASGGGNEQFF
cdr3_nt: TGCGCCAGCAGCCCCGCTAGCGGGGGAGGGAATGAGCAGTTCTTC

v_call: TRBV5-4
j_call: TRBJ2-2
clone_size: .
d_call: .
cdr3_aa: CASSPRSGELFF
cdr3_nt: TGTGCCAGCAGCCCTAGAAGCGGGGAGCTGTTTTTT

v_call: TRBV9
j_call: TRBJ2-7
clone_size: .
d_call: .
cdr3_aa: CASSVGLAGYEQYF
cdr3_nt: TGTGCCAGCAGCGTAGGGCTGGCGGGGTACGAGCAGTACTTC

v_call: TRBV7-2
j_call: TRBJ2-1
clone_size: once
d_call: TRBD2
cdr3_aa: CASSPLAGGPSEQFF
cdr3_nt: TGTGCCAGCAGCCCTCTAGCGGGAGGGCCGTCGGAGCAGTTCTTC

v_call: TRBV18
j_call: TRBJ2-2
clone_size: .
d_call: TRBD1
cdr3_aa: CASSPPATGGTGELFF
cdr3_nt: TGTGCCAGCTCACCACCCGCGACAGGGGGCACCGGGGAGCTGTTTTTT

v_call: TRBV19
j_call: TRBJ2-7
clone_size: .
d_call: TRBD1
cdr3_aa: CASSLGTVSEQYF
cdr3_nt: TGTGCCAGTAGCCTAGGGACAGTCAGTGAGCAGTACTTC

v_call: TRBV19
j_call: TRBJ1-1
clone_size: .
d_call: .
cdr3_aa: CASSIRVDSRNTEAFF
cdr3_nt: TGTGCCAGTAGTATAAGAGTTGACAGCCGGAACACTGAAGCTTTCTTT

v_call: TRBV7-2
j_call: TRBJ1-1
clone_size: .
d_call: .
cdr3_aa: CASSLVVWAMNTEAFF
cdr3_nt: TGTGCCAGCAGCTTAGTGGTTTGGGCGATGAACACTGAAGCTTTCTTT

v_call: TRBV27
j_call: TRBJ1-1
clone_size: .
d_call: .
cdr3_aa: CASRVGRNTEAFF
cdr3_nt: TGTGCCAGCAGGGTAGGGAGGAACACTGAAGCTTTCTTT

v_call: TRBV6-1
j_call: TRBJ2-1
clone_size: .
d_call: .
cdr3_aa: CASSEVLVSYNEQFF
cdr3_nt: TGTGCCAGCAGTGAAGTCCTAGTCTCCTACAATGAGCAGTTCTTC

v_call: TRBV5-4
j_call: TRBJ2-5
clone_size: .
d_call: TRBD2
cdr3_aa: CASSRTSAQETQYF
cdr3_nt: TGTGCCAGCAGTCGGACTAGCGCCCAAGAGACCCAGTACTTC

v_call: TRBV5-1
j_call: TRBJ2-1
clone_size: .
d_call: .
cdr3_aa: CASSLAESGRSNEQFF
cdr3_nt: TGCGCCAGCAGCTTGGCCGAGTCAGGGCGCAGCAATGAGCAGTTCTTC

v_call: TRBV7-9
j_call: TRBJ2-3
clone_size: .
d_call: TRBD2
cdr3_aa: CASSRLAGLSTDTQYF
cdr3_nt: TGTGCCAGCAGCCGACTAGCGGGATTGAGCACAGATACGCAGTATTTT

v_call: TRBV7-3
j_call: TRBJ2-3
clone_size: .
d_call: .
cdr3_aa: CASSQTIRGDTQYF
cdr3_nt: TGTGCCAGCAGCCAAACCATCCGGGGAGATACGCAGTATTTT

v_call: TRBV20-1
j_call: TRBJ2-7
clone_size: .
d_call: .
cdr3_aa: CSAPRVSEQYF
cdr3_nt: TGCAGTGCACCCCGCGTGAGTGAGCAGTACTTC

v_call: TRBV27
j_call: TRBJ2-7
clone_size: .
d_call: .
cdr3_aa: CASSPHGERSYEQYF
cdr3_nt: TGTGCCAGCAGTCCCCACGGGGAGCGCTCCTACGAGCAGTACTTC

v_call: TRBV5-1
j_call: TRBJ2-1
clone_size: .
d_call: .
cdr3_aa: CASTSQGLTYNEQFF
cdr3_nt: TGCGCCAGCACCTCCCAGGGGTTAACCTACAATGAGCAGTTCTTC

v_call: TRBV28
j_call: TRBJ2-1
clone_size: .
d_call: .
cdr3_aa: CASSLSRLAVNNEQFF
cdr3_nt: TGTGCCAGCAGTTTATCACGCCTGGCTGTCAACAATGAGCAGTTCTTC

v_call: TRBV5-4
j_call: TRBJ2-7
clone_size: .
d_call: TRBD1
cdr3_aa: CASRDDRGEQYF
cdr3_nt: TGTGCCAGCAGGGACGACAGGGGCGAGCAGTACTTC

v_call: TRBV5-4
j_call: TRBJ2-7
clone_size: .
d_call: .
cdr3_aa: CASSSRVGPYEQYF
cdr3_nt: TGTGCCAGCAGCTCCCGGGTGGGGCCCTACGAGCAGTACTTC

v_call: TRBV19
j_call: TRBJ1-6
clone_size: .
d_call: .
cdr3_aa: CASSIGGSPLHF
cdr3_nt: TGTGCCAGTAGTATCGGGGGGTCACCCCTCCACTTT

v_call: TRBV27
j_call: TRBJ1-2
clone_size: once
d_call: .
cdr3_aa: CASSDQTGLGYTF
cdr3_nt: TGTGCCAGCAGCGATCAGACTGGACTTGGCTACACCTTC

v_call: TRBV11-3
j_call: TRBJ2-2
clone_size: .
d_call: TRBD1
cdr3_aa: CASSYPGTDTGELFF
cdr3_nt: TGTGCCAGCAGTTACCCCGGGACAGACACCGGGGAGCTGTTTTTT

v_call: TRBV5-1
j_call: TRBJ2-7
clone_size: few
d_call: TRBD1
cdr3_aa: CASSRDSDYEQYF
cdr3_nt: TGCGCCAGCAGCAGGGACAGCGATTACGAGCAGTACTTC